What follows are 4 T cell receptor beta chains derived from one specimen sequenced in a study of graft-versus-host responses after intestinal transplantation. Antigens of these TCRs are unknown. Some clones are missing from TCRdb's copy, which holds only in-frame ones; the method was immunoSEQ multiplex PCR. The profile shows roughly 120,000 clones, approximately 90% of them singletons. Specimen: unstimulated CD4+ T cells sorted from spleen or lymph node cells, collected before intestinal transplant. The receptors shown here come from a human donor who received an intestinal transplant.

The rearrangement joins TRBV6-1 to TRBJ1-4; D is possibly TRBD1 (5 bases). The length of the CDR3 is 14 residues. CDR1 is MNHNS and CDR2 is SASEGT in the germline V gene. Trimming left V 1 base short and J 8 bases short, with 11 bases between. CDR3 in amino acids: CASSEGGGREKLFF. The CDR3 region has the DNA TGTGCCAGCAGTGAAGGGGGGGGAAGGGAAAAACTGTTTTTT.

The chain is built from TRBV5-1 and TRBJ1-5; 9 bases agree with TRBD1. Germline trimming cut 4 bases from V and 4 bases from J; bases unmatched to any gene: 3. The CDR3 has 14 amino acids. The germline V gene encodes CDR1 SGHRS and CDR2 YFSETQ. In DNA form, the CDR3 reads TGCGCCAGCAGCACCGGGACAGGGAATCAGCCCCAGCATTTT. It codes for CASSTGTGNQPQHF.

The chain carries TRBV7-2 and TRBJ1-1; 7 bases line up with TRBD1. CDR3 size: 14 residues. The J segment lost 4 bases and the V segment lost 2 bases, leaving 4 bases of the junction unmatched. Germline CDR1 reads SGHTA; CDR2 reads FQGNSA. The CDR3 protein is CASSLTQGGTEAFF. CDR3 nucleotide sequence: TGTGCCAGCAGCTTAACCCAGGGGGGCACTGAAGCTTTCTTT. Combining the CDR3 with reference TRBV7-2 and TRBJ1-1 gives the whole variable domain GAGVSQSPSNKVTEKGKDVELRCDPISGHTALYWYRQSLGQGLEFLIYFQGNSAPDKSGLPSDRFSAERTGGSVSTLTIQRTQQEDSAVYLCASSLTQGGTEAFFGQGTRLTVV.

The CDR3: CASTSQRVTTDTQYF. The CDR3 DNA reads as TGTGCCAGCACCTCGCAGAGGGTGACCACAGATACGCAGTATTTT. The chain uses TRBV28 and TRBJ2-3; tentatively, D is TRBD2 (5 bases). Germline loops: CDR1 MDHEN, CDR2 SYDVKM. The CDR3 is 15 residues long. V lost 7 bases and J lost 2, with 16 bases in between.